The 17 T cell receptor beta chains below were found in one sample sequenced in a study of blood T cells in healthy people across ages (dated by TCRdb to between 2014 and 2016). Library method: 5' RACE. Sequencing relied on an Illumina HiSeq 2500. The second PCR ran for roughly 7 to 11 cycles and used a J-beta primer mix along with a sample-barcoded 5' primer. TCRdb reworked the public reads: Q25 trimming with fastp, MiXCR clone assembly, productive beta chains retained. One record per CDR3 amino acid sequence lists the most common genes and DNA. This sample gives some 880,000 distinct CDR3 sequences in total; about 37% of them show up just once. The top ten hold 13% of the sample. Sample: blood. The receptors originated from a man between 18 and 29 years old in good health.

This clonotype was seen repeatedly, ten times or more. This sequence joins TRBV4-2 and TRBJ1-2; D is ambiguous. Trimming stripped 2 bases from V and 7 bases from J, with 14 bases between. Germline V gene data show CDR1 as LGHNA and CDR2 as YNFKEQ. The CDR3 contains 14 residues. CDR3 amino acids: CASSQTVKSGGYTF. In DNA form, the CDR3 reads TGTGCCAGCAGCCAAACGGTAAAGAGTGGTGGCTACACCTTC.

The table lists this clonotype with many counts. The CDR3 sequence: CASSPLAGRQYNEQFF. Written as DNA, the CDR3 is TGTGCCAGCAGCCCATTAGCGGGTCGGCAGTACAATGAGCAGTTCTTC. V usage is TRBV7-2 and J usage is TRBJ2-1; 7 nucleotides agree with TRBD2. Trimming removed 5 bases from V and 4 bases from J; junction bases left unmatched: 11. The length of the CDR3 is 16 residues. Germline V CDR1 and CDR2: SGHTA, FQGNSA.

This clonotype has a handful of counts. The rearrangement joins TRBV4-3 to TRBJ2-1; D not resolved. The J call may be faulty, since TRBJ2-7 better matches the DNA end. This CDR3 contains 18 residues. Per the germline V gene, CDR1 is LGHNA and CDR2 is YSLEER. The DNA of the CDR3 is TGCGCCAGCAGCCAAGACCTGTCGGCGGTTAGCTCCTACAATGAGCAGTACTTC. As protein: CASSQDLSAVSSYNEQYF.

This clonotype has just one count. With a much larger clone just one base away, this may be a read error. CDR3 region: CAIRDRDSTYEQYF. CDR3 DNA: TGTGCCATCAGAGACAGGGACAGCACCTACGAGCAGTACTTC. The rearrangement links TRBV10-3 to TRBJ2-7; TRBD1 matches 7 bases. CDR1 and CDR2 (germline): ENHRY, SYGVKD. The CDR3 spans 14 residues. V lost 6 bases and J lost 2; bases outside the gene matches: 7.

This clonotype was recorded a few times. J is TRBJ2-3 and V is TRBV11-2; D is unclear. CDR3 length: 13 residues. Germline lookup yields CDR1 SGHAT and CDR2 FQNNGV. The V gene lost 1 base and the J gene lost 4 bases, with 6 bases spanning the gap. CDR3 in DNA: TGTGCCAGCAGCTTAGTTGACGCAGATACGCAGTATTTT. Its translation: CASSLVDADTQYF.

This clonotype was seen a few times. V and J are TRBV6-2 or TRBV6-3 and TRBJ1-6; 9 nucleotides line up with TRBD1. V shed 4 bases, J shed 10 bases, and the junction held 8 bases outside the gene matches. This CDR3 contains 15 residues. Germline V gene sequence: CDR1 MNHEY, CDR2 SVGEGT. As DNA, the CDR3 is TGTGCCAGCAGTTGGGGACAGGGAAAGGGCTCACCCCTCCACTTT. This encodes CASSWGQGKGSPLHF.

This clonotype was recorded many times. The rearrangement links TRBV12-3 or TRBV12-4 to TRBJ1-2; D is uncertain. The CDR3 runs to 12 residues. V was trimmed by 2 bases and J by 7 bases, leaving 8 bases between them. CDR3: CASSLWKAGYTF. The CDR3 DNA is TGTGCCAGCAGTTTATGGAAGGCTGGCTACACCTTC.

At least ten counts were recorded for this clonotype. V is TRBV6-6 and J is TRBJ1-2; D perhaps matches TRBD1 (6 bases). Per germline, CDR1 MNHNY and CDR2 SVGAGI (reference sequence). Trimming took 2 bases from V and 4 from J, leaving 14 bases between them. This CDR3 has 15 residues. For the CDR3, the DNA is TGTGCCAGCAGTTACGAGGCAGGGGCCAGCTATGGCTACACCTTC. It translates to CASSYEAGASYGYTF.

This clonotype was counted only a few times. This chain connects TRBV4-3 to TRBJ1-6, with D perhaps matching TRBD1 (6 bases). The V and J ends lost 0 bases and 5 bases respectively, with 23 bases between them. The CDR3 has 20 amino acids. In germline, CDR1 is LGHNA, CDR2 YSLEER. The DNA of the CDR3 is TGCGCCAGCAGCCAAGAACCCCCTAGGGGGACCGGCCTCGATAATTCACCCCTCCACTTT. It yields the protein CASSQEPPRGTGLDNSPLHF.

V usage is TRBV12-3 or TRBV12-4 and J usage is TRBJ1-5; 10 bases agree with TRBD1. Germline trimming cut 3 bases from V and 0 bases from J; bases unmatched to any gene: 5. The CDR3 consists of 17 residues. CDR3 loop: CASSFRDRGFSNQPQHF. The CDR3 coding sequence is TGTGCCAGCAGTTTCCGGGACAGGGGATTTAGCAATCAGCCCCAGCATTTT.

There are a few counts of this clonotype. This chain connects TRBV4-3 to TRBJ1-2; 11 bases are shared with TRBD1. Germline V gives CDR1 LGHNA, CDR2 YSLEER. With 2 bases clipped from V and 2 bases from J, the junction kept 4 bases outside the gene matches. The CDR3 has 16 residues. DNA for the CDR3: TGCGCCAGCAGCCAAAATGGACAGGGGGCGAACTATGGCTACACCTTC. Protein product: CASSQNGQGANYGYTF.

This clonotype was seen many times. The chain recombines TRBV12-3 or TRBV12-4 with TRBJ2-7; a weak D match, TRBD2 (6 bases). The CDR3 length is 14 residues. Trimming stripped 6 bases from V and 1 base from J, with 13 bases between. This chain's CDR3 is CASRQGEASYEQYF. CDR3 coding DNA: TGTGCCAGCAGACAAGGGGAGGCGTCCTACGAGCAGTACTTC.

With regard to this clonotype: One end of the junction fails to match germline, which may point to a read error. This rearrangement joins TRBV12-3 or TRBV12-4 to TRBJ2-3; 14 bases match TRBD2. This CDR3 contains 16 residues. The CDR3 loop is CAGSPGTSGGGDTQYF. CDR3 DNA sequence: TGTGCCGGCAGTCCGGGGACTAGCGGGGGAGGAGATACGCAGTATTTT.

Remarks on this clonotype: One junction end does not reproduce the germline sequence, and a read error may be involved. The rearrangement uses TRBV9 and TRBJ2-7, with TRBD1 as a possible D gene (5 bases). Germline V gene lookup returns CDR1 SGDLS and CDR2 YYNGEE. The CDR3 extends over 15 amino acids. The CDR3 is CASGVGQGSTYEQYF. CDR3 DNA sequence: TGTGCCAGCGGCGTAGGGCAGGGAAGTACCTACGAGCAGTACTTC.

The CDR3 DNA is TGTGCCACCAGTGGCGATTCGAACACTGAAGCTTTCTTT. It encodes CATSGDSNTEAFF. V usage is TRBV24-1 and J usage is TRBJ1-1, with D unresolved. V dropped 5 bases and J dropped 1 base, with 7 bases sitting between them. The CDR3 is 13 amino acids. Germline assignment: CDR1 KGHDR and CDR2 SFDVKD.

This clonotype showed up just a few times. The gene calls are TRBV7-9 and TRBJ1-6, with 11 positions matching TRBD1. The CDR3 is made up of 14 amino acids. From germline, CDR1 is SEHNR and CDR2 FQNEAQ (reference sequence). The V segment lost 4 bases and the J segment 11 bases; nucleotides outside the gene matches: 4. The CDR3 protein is CASSSGTGGTPLHF. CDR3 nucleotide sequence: TGTGCCAGCAGCTCCGGGACAGGGGGTACACCCCTCCACTTT.

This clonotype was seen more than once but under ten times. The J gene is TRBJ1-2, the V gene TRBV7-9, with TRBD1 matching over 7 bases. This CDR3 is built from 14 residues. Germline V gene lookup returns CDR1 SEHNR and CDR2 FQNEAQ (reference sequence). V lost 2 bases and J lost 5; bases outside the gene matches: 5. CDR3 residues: CASSLTGQSYGYTF. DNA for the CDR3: TGTGCCAGCAGCTTAACGGGACAGTCGTATGGCTACACCTTC.